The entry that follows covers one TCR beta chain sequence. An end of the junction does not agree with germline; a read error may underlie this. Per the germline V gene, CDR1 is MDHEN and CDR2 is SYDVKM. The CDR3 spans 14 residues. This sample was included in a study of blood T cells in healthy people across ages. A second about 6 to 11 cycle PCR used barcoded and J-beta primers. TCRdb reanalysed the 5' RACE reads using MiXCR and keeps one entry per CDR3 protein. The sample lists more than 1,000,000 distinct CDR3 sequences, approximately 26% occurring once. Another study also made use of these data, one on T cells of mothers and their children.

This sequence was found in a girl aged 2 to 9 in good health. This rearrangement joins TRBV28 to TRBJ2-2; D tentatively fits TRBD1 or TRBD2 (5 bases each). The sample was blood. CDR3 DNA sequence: TGTGCCAGTAGTTTATCTGGGGGAGACGGGGAGCTGTTTTTT. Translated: CASSLSGGDGELFF.